What follows are 10 T cell receptor beta chains derived from one specimen sequenced in a study of breast tumors, draining lymph nodes, adjacent tissues. Axillary draining lymph nodes of breast cancer patients supplied the node samples. MiXCR was run by TCRdb on the multiplex PCR reads, yielding one entry per CDR3 protein. The top ten clones hold roughly 3.6% of a sample with about 130,000 distinct CDR3 sequences, 15% to 20% of them seen once. The sample was axillary lymph node tissue. The source of these receptors is a female donor with breast cancer. Some clones in this sample may be carry-over from other donors' samples.

This clonotype was seen many times. The rearrangement joins TRBV20-1 to TRBJ2-7; TRBD1 matches 8 bases. Per the germline V gene, CDR1 is DFQATT and CDR2 is SNEGSKA (reference sequence). There are 13 residues in the CDR3. V dropped 1 base and J dropped 6; count of bases not matched to a gene: 5. CDR3 sequence: CSARVDRALEQYF. CDR3 nucleotides: TGCAGTGCTAGAGTGGACAGGGCCCTCGAGCAGTACTTC.

In its sample, this clonotype was seen many times. The chain carries TRBV6-6 and TRBJ2-7; 7 bases fit TRBD1. The trim removed 5 bases at V and 4 bases at J, leaving 8 bases unmatched. The CDR3 is made up of 14 amino acids. From germline, CDR1 is MNHNY and CDR2 SVGAGI (reference sequence). CDR3 in amino acids: CASSTRTGNYEQYF. Here the CDR3 DNA reads TGTGCCAGCAGTACTCGGACAGGCAATTACGAGCAGTACTTC.

This clonotype was seen repeatedly, ten times or more. The chain has TRBV3-1 and TRBJ1-3, with D perhaps TRBD1 (6 bases). The V and J ends lost 1 base and 0 bases respectively, with 7 bases between them. The germline gives CDR1 LGHDT, CDR2 YNNKEL (reference sequence). The CDR3 contains 15 residues. CDR3 in amino acids: CASSQGGASGNTIYF. The CDR3 DNA sequence: TGTGCCAGCAGCCAAGGGGGGGCCTCTGGAAACACCATATATTTT.

This clonotype was seen repeatedly, ten times or more. The rearrangement links TRBV7-2 to TRBJ1-2; D not certain. This CDR3 spans 12 amino acids. CDR1 and CDR2 from the germline V gene are SGHTA and FQGNSA. Trimming shortened V by 0 bases and J by 8 bases, and 7 bases separated the two germline ends. This CDR3 is CASSLARRGYTF. In nucleotides, the CDR3 is TGTGCCAGCAGCTTAGCCAGAAGGGGCTACACCTTC.

This clonotype was observed many times. This chain connects TRBV25-1 to TRBJ2-2, with D possibly being TRBD1 (6 bases). Trimming shortened V by 6 bases and J by 7 bases, and 15 bases separated the two germline ends. The CDR3 loop spans 14 amino acids. The V gene's germline CDR1 is MGHDK and CDR2 SYGVNS. The CDR3 DNA sequence: TGTGCCAGCAGCTGGGACATACCAGACGGGGAGCTGTTTTTT. This gives the protein CASSWDIPDGELFF.

This clonotype appeared many times. The rearrangement uses TRBV7-8 and TRBJ2-7, with 10 bases aligning to TRBD1. The CDR3 contains 15 residues. The germline gives CDR1 SGHVS, CDR2 FQNEAQ. Trimming at V came to 0 bases and at J to 4 bases, leaving 3 bases not matched to a gene. The CDR3 nucleotides read TGTGCCAGCAGCTTAGCCGGGACAGGGGAATACGAGCAGTACTTC. It translates to CASSLAGTGEYEQYF.

This clonotype was counted at least ten times. J is TRBJ2-7 and V is TRBV4-2; 10 nucleotides align to TRBD2. The germline CDR1 and CDR2 sequences are LGHNA and YNFKEQ. The V segment lost 0 bases and the J segment 6 bases; nucleotides outside the gene matches: 5. The CDR3 is 15 amino acids. For the CDR3, the DNA is TGTGCCAGCAGCCAAGAACCCAGCGGGAGGGTCGAGCAGTACTTC. Residues: CASSQEPSGRVEQYF.

This clonotype has at least ten counts. The chain is built from TRBV19 and TRBJ1-5; no firm D call. V was trimmed by 0 bases and J by 0 bases, leaving 12 bases between them. Germline V gene data show CDR1 as LNHDA and CDR2 as SQIVND (reference sequence). The CDR3 sequence is 17 residues long. The CDR3 DNA sequence: TGTGCCAGTAGTATAGACCAAGACCTATATAGCAATCAGCCCCAGCATTTT. It codes for CASSIDQDLYSNQPQHF.

This clonotype was picked up many times. The chain joins TRBV7-8 to TRBJ2-3; D gene unclear. The V and J ends lost 1 base and 0 bases respectively, with 2 bases between them. This CDR3 is built from 13 residues. Germline assignment: CDR1 SGHVS and CDR2 FQNEAQ. The CDR3, as DNA: TGTGCCAGCAGCTTAGACAGCACAGATACGCAGTATTTT. Translation: CASSLDSTDTQYF.

In DNA form, the CDR3 reads TGCGCCAGCAGCCACTCGGGGGGCGGAGGCACAGATACGCAGTATTTT. This gives the protein CASSHSGGGGTDTQYF. V gene TRBV5-1 combines with J gene TRBJ2-3; D might be TRBD2 (7 bases). Germline CDR1 and CDR2: SGHRS and YFSETQ. The CDR3 runs to 16 residues. The V end was cut by 4 bases, the J end by 1 base, with 16 bases between. Full variable domain (rest looked up from reference TRBV5-1 and TRBJ2-3): KAGVTQTPRYLIKTRGQQVTLSCSPISGHRSVSWYQQTPGQGLQFLFEYFSETQRNKGNFPGRFSGRQFSNSRSEMNVSTLELGDSALYLCASSHSGGGGTDTQYFGPGTRLTVL.